The sequence of this TCR beta chain was determined in a study of CD8 T cells in ankylosing spondylitis. General study points: The clones that were linked to disease were reported to be significantly enriched in matched synovial fluid samples from ankylosing spondylitis patients. Typical of ankylosing spondylitis blood, it appeared, was a TCR beta motif of under 10 highly homologous variants.

Quantitative 5'-RACE with molecular barcodes produced the TCR beta libraries. From the 5' RACE reads, TCRdb called clonotypes with MiXCR, one entry per CDR3 protein. The sample lists tens of thousands of distinct CDR3 sequences, about a sixth occurring once. Per germline, CDR1 MNHEY and CDR2 SVGEGT. The CDR3 has 15 amino acids. With 6 bases removed from V and 6 bases from J, the gap between germline ends came to 18 bases. In regard to this clonotype: The target antigen is unknown.

The chain uses TRBV6-2 or TRBV6-3 and TRBJ1-5, with D perhaps TRBD1 (5 bases). The sequenced sample was blood. This clonotype was sampled from a male donor with ankylosing spondylitis or in good health (not recorded which). CDR3 in DNA: TGTGCCAGCAGAGCCGCCGGGGCGTCGGGTCAGCCCCAGCATTTT. Amino acids: CASRAAGASGQPQHF.